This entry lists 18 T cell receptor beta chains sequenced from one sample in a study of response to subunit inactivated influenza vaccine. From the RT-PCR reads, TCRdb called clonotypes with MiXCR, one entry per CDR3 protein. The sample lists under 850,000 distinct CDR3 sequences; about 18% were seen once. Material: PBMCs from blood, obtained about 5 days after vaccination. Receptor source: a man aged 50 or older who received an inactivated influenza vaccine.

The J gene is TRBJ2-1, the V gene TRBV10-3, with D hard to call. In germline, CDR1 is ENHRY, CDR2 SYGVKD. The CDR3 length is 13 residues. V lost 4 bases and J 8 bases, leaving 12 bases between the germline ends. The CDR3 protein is CAISGGTIDEQFF. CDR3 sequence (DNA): TGTGCCATCAGTGGAGGTACGATCGATGAGCAGTTCTTC.

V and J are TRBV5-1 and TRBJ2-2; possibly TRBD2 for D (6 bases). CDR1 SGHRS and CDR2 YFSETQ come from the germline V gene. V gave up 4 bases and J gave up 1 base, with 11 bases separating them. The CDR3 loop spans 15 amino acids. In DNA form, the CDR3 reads TGCGCCAGCAGCGCCCGGCGGGGGAACACCGGGGAGCTGTTTTTT. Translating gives CASSARRGNTGELFF.

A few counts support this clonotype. The CDR3 protein is CASSLNRNNEQFF. CDR3 sequence (DNA): TGTGCCAGCAGCTTAAACAGAAACAATGAGCAGTTCTTC. The genes are TRBV7-3 and TRBJ2-1; D gene ambiguous. This CDR3 has 13 amino acids. The V end was cut by 1 base, the J end by 5 bases, with 6 bases between. Per germline, CDR1 SGHTA and CDR2 FQGTGA.

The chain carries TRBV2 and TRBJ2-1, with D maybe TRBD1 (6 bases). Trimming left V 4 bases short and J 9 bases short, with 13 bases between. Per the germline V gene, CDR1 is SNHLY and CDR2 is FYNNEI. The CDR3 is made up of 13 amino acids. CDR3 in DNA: TGTGCCAGCAGTGCAAACAGGGAAGGTGAGCAGTTCTTC. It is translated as CASSANREGEQFF.

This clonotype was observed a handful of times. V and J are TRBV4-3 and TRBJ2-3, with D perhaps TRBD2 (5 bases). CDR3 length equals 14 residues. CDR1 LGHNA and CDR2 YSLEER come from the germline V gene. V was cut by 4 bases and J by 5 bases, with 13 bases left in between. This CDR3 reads CASSRGKEGDTQYF. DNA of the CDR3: TGCGCCAGCAGCCGAGGGAAAGAAGGAGATACGCAGTATTTT.

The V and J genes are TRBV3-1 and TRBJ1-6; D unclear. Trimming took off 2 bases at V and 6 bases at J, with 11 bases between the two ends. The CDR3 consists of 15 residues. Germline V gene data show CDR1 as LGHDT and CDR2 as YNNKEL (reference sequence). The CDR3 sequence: CASSQFSQANSPLHF. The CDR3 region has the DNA TGTGCCAGCAGCCAATTCTCACAAGCTAATTCACCCCTCCACTTT.

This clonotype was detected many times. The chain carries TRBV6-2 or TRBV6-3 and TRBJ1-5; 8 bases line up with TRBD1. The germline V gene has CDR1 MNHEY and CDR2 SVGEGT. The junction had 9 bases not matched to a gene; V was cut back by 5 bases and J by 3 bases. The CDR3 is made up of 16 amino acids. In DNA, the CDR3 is TGTGCCAGCAGTCACGGGACAGGTGGTGCCAATCAGCCCCAGCATTTT. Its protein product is CASSHGTGGANQPQHF.

The CDR3 region is CASSNIGESYNEQFF. The CDR3 nucleotides are TGTGCCAGCAGCAATATTGGGGAGTCCTACAATGAGCAGTTCTTC. The chain uses TRBV5-6 and TRBJ2-1; tentatively, D is TRBD2 (5 bases). Germline assignment: CDR1 SGHDT and CDR2 YYEEEE. Trimming shortened V by 4 bases and J by 1 base, and 12 bases separated the two germline ends. The CDR3 runs 15 residues.

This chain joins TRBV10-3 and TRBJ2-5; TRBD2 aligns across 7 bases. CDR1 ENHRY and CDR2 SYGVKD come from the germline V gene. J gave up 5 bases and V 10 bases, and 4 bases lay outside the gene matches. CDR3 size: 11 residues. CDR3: CATMGGETQYF. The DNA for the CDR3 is TGTGCCACGATGGGGGGGGAGACCCAGTACTTC.

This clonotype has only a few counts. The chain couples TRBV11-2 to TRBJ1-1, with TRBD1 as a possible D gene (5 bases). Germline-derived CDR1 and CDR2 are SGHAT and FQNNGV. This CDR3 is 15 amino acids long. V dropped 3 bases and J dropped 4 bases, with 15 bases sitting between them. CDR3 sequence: CASSLRQGRITEAFF. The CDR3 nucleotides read TGTGCCAGCAGCTTGCGGCAGGGTCGGATCACTGAAGCTTTCTTT.

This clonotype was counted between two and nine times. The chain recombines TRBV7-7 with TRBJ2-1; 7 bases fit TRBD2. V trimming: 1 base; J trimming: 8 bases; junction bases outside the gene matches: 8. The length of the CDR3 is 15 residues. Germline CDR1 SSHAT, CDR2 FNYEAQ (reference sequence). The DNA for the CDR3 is TGTGCCAGCAGCTTAGGTCTAGGGGAGGGCGATGAGCAGTTCTTC. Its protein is CASSLGLGEGDEQFF.

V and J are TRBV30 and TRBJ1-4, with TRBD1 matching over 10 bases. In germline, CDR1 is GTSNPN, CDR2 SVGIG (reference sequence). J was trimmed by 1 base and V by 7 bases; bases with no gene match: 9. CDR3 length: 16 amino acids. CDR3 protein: CASSPGQGRTNEKLFF. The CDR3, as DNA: TGTGCCTCTAGTCCGGGACAGGGGCGAACTAATGAAAAACTGTTTTTT.

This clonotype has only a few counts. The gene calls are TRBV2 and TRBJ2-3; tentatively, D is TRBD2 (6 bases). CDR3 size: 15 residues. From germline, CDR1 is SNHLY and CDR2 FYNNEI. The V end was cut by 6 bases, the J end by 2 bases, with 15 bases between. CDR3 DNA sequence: TGTGCCAGCAGGACGACCCTAGCGTACACAGATACGCAGTATTTT. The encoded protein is CASRTTLAYTDTQYF.

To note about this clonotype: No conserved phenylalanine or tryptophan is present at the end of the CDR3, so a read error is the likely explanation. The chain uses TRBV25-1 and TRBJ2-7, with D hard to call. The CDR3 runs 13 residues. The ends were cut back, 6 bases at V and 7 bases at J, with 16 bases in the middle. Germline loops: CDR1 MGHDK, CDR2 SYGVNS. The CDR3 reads CASRSELIGEQYL. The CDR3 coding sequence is TGTGCCAGCAGATCTGAGTTAATTGGGGAGCAGTACTTA.

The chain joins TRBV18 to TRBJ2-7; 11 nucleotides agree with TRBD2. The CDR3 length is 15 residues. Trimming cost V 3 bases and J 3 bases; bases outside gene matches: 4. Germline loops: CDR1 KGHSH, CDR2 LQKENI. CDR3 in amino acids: CASSPTSGEYYEQYF. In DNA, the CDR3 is TGTGCCAGCTCACCGACTAGCGGGGAATACTACGAGCAGTACTTC.

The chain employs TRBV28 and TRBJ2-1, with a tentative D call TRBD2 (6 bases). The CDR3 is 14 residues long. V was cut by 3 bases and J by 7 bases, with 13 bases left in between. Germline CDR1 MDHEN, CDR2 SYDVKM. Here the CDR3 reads CASSLVGGKNEQFF. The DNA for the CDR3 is TGTGCCAGCAGTTTGGTGGGAGGAAAAAATGAGCAGTTCTTC.

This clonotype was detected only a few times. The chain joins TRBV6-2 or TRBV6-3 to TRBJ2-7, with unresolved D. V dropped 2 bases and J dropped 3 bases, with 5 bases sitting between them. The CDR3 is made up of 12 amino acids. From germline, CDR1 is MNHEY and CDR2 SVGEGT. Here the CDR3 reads CASSYSLYEQYF. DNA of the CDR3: TGTGCCAGCAGTTACAGCCTCTACGAGCAGTACTTC.

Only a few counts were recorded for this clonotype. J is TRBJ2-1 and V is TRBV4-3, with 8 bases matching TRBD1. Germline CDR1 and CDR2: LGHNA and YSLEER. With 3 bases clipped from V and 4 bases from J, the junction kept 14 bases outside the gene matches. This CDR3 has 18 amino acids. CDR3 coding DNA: TGCGCCAGCAGCCATGAGACAGGGGCCACCATTATTTACAATGAGCAGTTCTTC. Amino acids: CASSHETGATIIYNEQFF.